This TCR beta chain was captured by sequencing in a study of identical twins. This clonotype came up many times. Each CDR3 protein gets one entry after TCRdb re-called the 5' RACE reads with MiXCR. The repertoire holds 450,000 or so distinct CDR3 sequences, with 13% to 15% as singletons. These records were also assigned to another study, of yellow fever vaccine responses in identical twins.

The sequence was collected from a woman younger than 30 in good health. Sample: CD4+ T cells sorted from blood.

CDR3 DNA: TGTGCCAGCAGCCGGACGGGACAGGGGGCAGGATCCTACGAGCAGTACTTC. This gives the protein CASSRTGQGAGSYEQYF. V usage is TRBV3-1 and J usage is TRBJ2-7; 12 nucleotides line up with TRBD1. Trimming removed 4 bases from V and 1 base from J; junction bases left unmatched: 8. This CDR3 region has 17 residues. Germline-derived CDR1 and CDR2 are LGHDT and YNNKEL (reference sequence).